The clone carrying this TCR beta chain was counted ten times or more. Its specificity is not known. The source of the sample is a study of blood T cells in healthy people across ages. J gave up 0 bases and V 6 bases, and 15 bases lay outside the gene matches. Germline-derived CDR1 and CDR2 are LGHNA and YNFKEQ. The CDR3 has 19 amino acids. Together with a sample-barcoded 5' primer, a J-beta primer mix was included in a second PCR lasting about 7 to 11 cycles. From the 5' RACE reads, TCRdb called clonotypes with MiXCR, one entry per CDR3 protein. The sample shows about 730,000 distinct CDR3 sequences, around 40% of them seen only once. Study-level findings and limits: For the donors, CMV status was unknown and possibly confounded expanded clonotype changes.

Sequenced: blood. The chain couples TRBV4-2 to TRBJ2-1; 9 bases agree with TRBD2. The sequence was collected from a woman in her sixties or seventies in good health. CDR3 loop: CASRKTTAGGPSSYNEQFF. CDR3 sequence (DNA): TGTGCCAGCAGGAAAACCACAGCGGGAGGACCGAGCTCCTACAATGAGCAGTTCTTC.